What follows are 2 T cell receptor beta chains derived from one specimen sequenced in a study of glioma-infiltrating T cells. TCR alpha and beta CDR3 regions were amplified from RNA using iRepertoire nested multiplex PCR. TCRdb reprocessed the multiplex PCR reads with MiXCR, giving one entry per CDR3 protein. The table shows fewer than 250,000 distinct CDR3 sequences, with 32% occurring only once. Sequencing was performed on glioma tissue, nonneoplastic brain tissue, or PBMCs (not recorded which). These receptors were obtained from a human donor with low-grade glioma or glioblastoma, undergoing nonglioma brain surgery, or in good health (not recorded which).

This clonotype was detected many times. The rearrangement uses TRBV10-3 and TRBJ1-1; 8 nucleotides agree with TRBD1. With V trimmed by 6 bases and J by 0 bases, 15 bases remained unmatched. The germline V gene encodes CDR1 ENHRY and CDR2 SYGVKD. CDR3 size: 18 residues. The CDR3 spells CAIRPDWWTGLVNTEAFF. In DNA form, the CDR3 reads TGTGCCATCAGGCCCGATTGGTGGACAGGGTTGGTGAACACTGAAGCTTTCTTT.

The table lists this clonotype with many counts. The rearrangement uses TRBV20-1 and TRBJ2-7; D is undetermined. The V end lost 5 bases, the J end lost 2 bases, and 19 bases lay between the germline ends. The length of the CDR3 is 15 residues. Germline assignment: CDR1 DFQATT and CDR2 SNEGSKA (reference sequence). Written as DNA, the CDR3 is TGCAGTGCTGAGCCCTCCCTAAAAGAAACCTACGAGCAGTACTTC. It specifies CSAEPSLKETYEQYF.